The entry below gives a single T cell receptor (beta chain) sequence along with its context. The antigen is undetermined. This entry comes from a study of T cells after yellow fever vaccination. Study findings and constraints: Once the booster was given, most primary-vaccination clones reappeared, at over 95% for CD4 and 88% for CD8.

TCRdb re-called the 5' RACE reads through MiXCR, storing one row per CDR3 protein. The sample carries roughly 520,000 distinct CDR3 sequences, 20% to 25% recorded once. CDR3 length equals 14 residues. The V gene lost 4 bases and the J gene lost 4 bases, with 17 bases spanning the gap. CDR1 is SQVTM, CDR2 ANQGSEA, per germline. The sequence derives from a young man who received the YFV17D yellow fever vaccine. This rearrangement joins TRBV29-1 to TRBJ2-7; no clear D. The starting material was PBMCs, obtained 21 days after the first yellow fever vaccination. In DNA, the CDR3 is TGCAGCGTTGGAAGGGCAGGTTTTACGTACGAGCAGTACTTC. This translates into CSVGRAGFTYEQYF.